These 11 T cell receptor beta chains came from one sample sequenced in a study of cytomegalovirus exposure and HLA in healthy donors. It was with 60 Vbeta and 13 Jbeta primers that the PCR ran. Profiled with immunoSEQ multiplex PCR; TCRdb holds only in-frame clones, not every one. This sample has approximately 200,000 clones, with over 65% found just once. The sequenced sample was PBMCs. The receptors here all came from a boy aged 2-15 years in good health and CMV-seronegative.

This chain links TRBV9 with TRBJ1-1; 7 nucleotides align to TRBD1. Unmatched junction bases numbered 5, after V lost 0 bases and J lost 3 bases. This CDR3 has 15 amino acids. CDR1 and CDR2 (germline): SGDLS, YYNGEE. CDR3 region: CASSVGQGADTEAFF. The CDR3 nucleotides are TGTGCCAGCAGCGTAGGACAGGGTGCTGACACTGAAGCTTTCTTT.

The gene calls are TRBV4-3 and TRBJ1-4, with 7 bases lining up with TRBD1. The junction had 5 bases not matched to a gene; V was cut back by 0 bases and J by 4 bases. CDR3 length equals 16 residues. CDR1 LGHNA and CDR2 YSLEER come from the germline V gene. CDR3: CASSQEPGTVNEKLFF. The CDR3 nucleotides are TGCGCCAGCAGCCAAGAACCAGGGACAGTTAATGAAAAACTGTTTTTT.

This clone was recorded only once. This chain links TRBV7-9 with TRBJ2-1; 12 nucleotides line up with TRBD2. Germline CDR1 reads SEHNR; CDR2 reads FQNEAQ (reference sequence). This CDR3 is built from 15 residues. Trimming took 3 bases from V and 10 from J; bases not matched to a gene: 7. The CDR3 DNA follows: TGTGCCAGCAGCTTCAAAACTAGCGGGGGGCTAGAGCAGTTCTTC. This sequence encodes CASSFKTSGGLEQFF.

This sequence joins TRBV27 and TRBJ1-5; D unresolved. The CDR3 runs 16 residues. CDR1 is MNHEY and CDR2 is SMNVEV in the germline V gene (reference sequence). Trimming removed 5 bases at V and 1 base at J, with 15 bases between. The DNA for the CDR3 is TGTGCCAGCAGTAGTCGGGGAATTCGGAGCAATCAGCCCCAGCATTTT. Translated: CASSSRGIRSNQPQHF.

This chain uses TRBV29-1 with TRBJ2-2, with a possible D match to TRBD1 (6 bases). CDR1 is SQVTM and CDR2 is ANQGSEA in the germline V gene. The CDR3 consists of 13 residues. V was clipped by 4 bases and J by 3 bases, with 9 bases between them. The chain's CDR3 is CSVATGHTGELFF. In nucleotides, the CDR3 is TGCAGCGTTGCAACAGGGCACACCGGGGAGCTGTTTTTT.

This chain links TRBV4-1 with TRBJ1-1, with 9 bases identical to TRBD1. The CDR3 length is 17 residues. Germline V CDR1 and CDR2: MGHRA, YSYEKL. V was pared by 3 bases and J by 1 base, with 9 bases of the junction left unmatched. CDR3 residues: CASSHGTGRVWNTEAFF. CDR3 sequence (DNA): TGCGCCAGCAGCCATGGGACAGGGCGGGTGTGGAACACTGAAGCTTTCTTT.

The J gene is TRBJ2-5, the V gene TRBV5-6; possibly TRBD1 for D (6 bases). Germline V gene lookup returns CDR1 SGHDT and CDR2 YYEEEE. This CDR3 has 14 residues. Trimming removed 3 bases from V and 5 bases from J, with 14 bases in between. CDR3 DNA: TGTGCCAGCAGCTCTGAGGATACAGGGGAGACCCAGTACTTC. As protein: CASSSEDTGETQYF.

CDR3: CASSHSGTGGVGYTF. The CDR3 DNA reads as TGTGCCAGCAGCCATTCCGGGACAGGGGGTGTTGGCTACACCTTC. This chain joins TRBV5-4 and TRBJ1-2, with TRBD1 matching 11 bases. Germline values: CDR1 SGHNT, CDR2 YYREEE (reference sequence). This CDR3 is 15 amino acids long. Trimming took 4 bases from V and 7 from J; bases not matched to a gene: 9.

This clone was picked up a small number of times. The chain recombines TRBV19 with TRBJ2-4; the match to TRBD2 covers 11 bases. CDR3 length: 17 residues. V gave up 4 bases and J gave up 0 bases; unmatched junction bases: 5. Looked up from germline, CDR1 is LNHDA and CDR2 is SQIVND (reference sequence). CDR3 coding DNA: TGTGCCAGTAGTACCCTAGCGGGGGGACTAGCCAAAAACATTCAGTACTTC. This gives the protein CASSTLAGGLAKNIQYF.

This clone was seen a few times. The chain uses TRBV12-5 and TRBJ2-5, with D possibly TRBD2 on 7 matching bases. Trimming took off 0 bases at V and 5 bases at J, with 25 bases between the two ends. This CDR3 has 19 amino acids. Germline V CDR1 and CDR2: LGHNT, FRNRAP. This CDR3 reads CASGLVFGSGGGPWETQYF. The DNA of the CDR3 is TGTGCTAGTGGTTTGGTATTCGGAAGTGGGGGGGGGCCCTGGGAGACCCAGTACTTC.

This clone was observed a single time. V and J are TRBV5-6 and TRBJ1-4; no reliable D call. Trimming took 3 bases from V and 8 from J, leaving 14 bases between them. Germline CDR1 SGHDT, CDR2 YYEEEE. The CDR3 consists of 14 residues. The CDR3 loop is CASSWRADGEKLFF. In nucleotides, the CDR3 is TGTGCCAGCAGCTGGAGGGCGGATGGCGAAAAACTGTTTTTT. Filled out from reference TRBV5-6 and TRBJ1-4, the complete variable domain reads DAGVTQSPTHLIKTRGQQVTLRCSPKSGHDTVSWYQQALGQGPQFIFQYYEEEERQRGNFPDRFSGHQFPNYSSELNVNALLLGDSALYLCASSWRADGEKLFFGSGTQLSVL.